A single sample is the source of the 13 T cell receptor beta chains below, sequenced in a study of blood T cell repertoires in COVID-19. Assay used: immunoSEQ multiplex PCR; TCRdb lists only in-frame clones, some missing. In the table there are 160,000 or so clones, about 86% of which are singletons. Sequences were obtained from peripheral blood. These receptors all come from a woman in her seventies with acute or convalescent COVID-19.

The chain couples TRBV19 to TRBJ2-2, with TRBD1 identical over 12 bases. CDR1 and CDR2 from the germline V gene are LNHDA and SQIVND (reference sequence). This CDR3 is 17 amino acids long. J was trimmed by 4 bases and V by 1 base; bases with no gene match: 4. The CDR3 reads CASSIAGTGGFTGELFF. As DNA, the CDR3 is TGTGCCAGTAGTATAGCCGGGACAGGGGGCTTCACCGGGGAGCTGTTTTTT.

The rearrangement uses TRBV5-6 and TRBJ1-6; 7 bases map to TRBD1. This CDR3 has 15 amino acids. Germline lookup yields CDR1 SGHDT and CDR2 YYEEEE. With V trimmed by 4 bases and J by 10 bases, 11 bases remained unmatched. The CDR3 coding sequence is TGTGCCAGCAGCACTGCCGGGACAGCATTATCACCCCTCCACTTT. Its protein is CASSTAGTALSPLHF.

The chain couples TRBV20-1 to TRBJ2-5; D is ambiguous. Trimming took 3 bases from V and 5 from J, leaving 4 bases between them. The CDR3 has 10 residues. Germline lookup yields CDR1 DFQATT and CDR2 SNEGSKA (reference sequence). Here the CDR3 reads CSARSETQYF. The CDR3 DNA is TGCAGTGCTAGGTCGGAGACCCAGTACTTC.

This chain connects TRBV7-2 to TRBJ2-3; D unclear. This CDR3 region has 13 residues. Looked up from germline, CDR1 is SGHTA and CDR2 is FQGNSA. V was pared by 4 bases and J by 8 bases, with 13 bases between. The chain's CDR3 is CASSSSTFGTQYF. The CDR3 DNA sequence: TGTGCCAGCAGCTCCTCTACTTTTGGTACGCAGTATTTT. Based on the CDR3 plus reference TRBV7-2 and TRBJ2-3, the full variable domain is GAGVSQSPSNKVTEKGKDVELRCDPISGHTALYWYRQSLGQGLEFLIYFQGNSAPDKSGLPSDRFSAERTGGSVSTLTIQRTQQEDSAVYLCASSSSTFGTQYFGPGTRLTVL.

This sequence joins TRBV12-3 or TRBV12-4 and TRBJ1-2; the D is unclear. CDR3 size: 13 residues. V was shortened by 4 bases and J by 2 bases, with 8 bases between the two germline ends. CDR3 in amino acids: CASSSGVNYGYTF. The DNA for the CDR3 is TGTGCCAGCAGTTCCGGGGTCAACTATGGCTACACCTTC.

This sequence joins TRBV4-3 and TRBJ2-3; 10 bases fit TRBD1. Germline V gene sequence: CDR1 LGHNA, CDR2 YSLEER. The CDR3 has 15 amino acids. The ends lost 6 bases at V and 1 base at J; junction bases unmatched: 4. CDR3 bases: TGCGCCAGCAGGCCCGGGACAGGGGGCACAGATACGCAGTATTTT. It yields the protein CASRPGTGGTDTQYF.

Written as DNA, the CDR3 is TGCGCCAGCAGTGAGTTTCCCCGCTCAGCGGGGGAGATCTACGAGCAGTACTTC. Protein product: CASSEFPRSAGEIYEQYF. The chain links TRBV10-2 to TRBJ2-7; 8 bases fit TRBD2. CDR3 length equals 18 residues. Trimming removed 1 base from V and 3 bases from J; junction bases left unmatched: 14. CDR1 and CDR2 (germline): WSHSY, SAAADI.

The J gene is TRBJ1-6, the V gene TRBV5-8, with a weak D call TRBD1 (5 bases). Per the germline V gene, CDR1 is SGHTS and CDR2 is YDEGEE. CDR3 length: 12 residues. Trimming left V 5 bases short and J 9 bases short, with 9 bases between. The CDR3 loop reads CASSSQGSPLHF. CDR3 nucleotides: TGTGCCAGCAGTAGCCAGGGTTCACCCCTCCACTTT.

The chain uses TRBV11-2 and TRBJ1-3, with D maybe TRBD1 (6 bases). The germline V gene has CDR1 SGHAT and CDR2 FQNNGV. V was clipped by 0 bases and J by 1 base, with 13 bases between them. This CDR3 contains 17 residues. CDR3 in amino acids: CASSLESLQGSGNTIYF. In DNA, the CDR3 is TGTGCCAGCAGCTTAGAGTCATTACAGGGTTCTGGAAACACCATATATTTT.

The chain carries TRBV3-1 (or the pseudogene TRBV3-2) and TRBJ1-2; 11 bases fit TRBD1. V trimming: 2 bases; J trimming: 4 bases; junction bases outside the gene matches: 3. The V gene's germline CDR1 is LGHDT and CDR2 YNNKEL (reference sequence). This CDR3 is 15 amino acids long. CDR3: CASSQRDRGSYGYTF. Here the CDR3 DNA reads TGTGCCAGCAGCCAAAGGGACAGGGGGTCCTATGGCTACACCTTC.

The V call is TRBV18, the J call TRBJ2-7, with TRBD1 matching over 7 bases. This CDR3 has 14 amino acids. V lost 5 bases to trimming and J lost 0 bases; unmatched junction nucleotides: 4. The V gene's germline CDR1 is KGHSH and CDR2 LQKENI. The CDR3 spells CASSSGQVSYEQYF. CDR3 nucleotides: TGTGCCAGCTCATCCGGACAGGTCTCCTACGAGCAGTACTTC.

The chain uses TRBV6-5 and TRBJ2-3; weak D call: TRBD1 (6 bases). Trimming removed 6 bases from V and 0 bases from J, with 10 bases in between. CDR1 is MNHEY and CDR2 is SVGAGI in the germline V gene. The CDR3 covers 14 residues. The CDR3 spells CASRRGSSTDTQYF. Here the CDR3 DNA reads TGTGCCAGCAGGAGGGGGTCTAGCACAGATACGCAGTATTTT.

Written as DNA, the CDR3 is TGTGCCAGCAGCACACAGGGGTTGGCTCAAGAGACCCAGTACTTC. It translates to CASSTQGLAQETQYF. V gene TRBV3-1 (or the pseudogene TRBV3-2) combines with J gene TRBJ2-5, with 7 bases fitting TRBD1. CDR1 is LGHDT, CDR2 YNNKEL, per germline (reference sequence). The CDR3 loop spans 15 amino acids. V shed 5 bases and J 2 bases; nucleotides not matched to a gene: 8.